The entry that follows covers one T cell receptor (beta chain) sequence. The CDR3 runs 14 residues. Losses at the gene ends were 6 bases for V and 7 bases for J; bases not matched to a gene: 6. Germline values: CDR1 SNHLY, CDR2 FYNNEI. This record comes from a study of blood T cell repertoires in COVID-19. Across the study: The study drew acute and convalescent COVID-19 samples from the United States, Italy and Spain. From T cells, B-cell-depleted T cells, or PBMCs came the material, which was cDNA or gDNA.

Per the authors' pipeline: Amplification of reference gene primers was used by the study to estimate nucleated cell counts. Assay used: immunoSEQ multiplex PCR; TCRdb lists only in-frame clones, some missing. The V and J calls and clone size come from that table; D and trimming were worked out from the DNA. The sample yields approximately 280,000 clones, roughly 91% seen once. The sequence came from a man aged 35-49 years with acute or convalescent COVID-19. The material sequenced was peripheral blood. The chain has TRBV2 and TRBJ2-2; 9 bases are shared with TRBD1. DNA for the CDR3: TGTGCCAGCAGCCCGGACAGGGGTGGCGGGGAGCTGTTTTTT. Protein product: CASSPDRGGGELFF.